This TCR beta chain was found in a study of T cells in Graves' hyperthyroidism and ophthalmopathy. TCR beta CDR3 regions were amplified from RNA. First-round RT-PCR with HTBI primers amplified the TCR CDR3 region. MiXCR, run by TCRdb on the multiplex PCR reads, gives a single entry per CDR3 protein. This table has 350,000 or so distinct CDR3 sequences, approximately 18% appearing once. This clonotype was observed at least ten times. Disease duration was under 3 months in the ophthalmopathy patients, who also had a Clinical Activity Score of at least 3 and a NOSPECS grade of at least 4. Patients were excluded for uncontrolled infection, other autoimmune disease, pregnancy or lactation. The germline V and J ends were trimmed by 1 base and 5 bases, with 6 bases remaining between them. Germline lookup yields CDR1 MNHNS and CDR2 SASEGT. CDR3 length: 12 residues.

This TCR was recovered from a woman between 40 and 50 years old with Graves' ophthalmopathy. Sequencing was done on a sample of blood. The chain joins TRBV6-1 to TRBJ2-7; D remains unclear. CDR3 sequence (DNA): TGTGCCAGCAGTGAAGTAATAAACGAGCAGTACTTC. Its translation is CASSEVINEQYF.